This T cell receptor (beta chain) was sequenced during a study of T cells in women clearing cervical HPV infection. General study results and limits: CIN3+ cases had significantly higher TCR richness than controls; evenness did not differ. Cases carried less TRBV6-7 than controls: roughly 0.11% versus 0.16%.

In the case of this clone: Its antigen is unidentified. The CDR3 end is not reached by the read, which stops 3 residues before it; the germline J gene fills it in.

The ends lost 2 bases at V and 2 bases at J; junction bases unmatched: 7. The CDR3 is 18 residues long. Germline loops: CDR1 MNHNS, CDR2 SASEGT. Measured with immunoSEQ multiplex PCR; TCRdb has only the in-frame clones, and not every one. This repertoire includes around 39,000 clones. Sequencing input: blood buffy coat. V and J are TRBV6-1 and TRBJ2-3; the match to TRBD2 covers 13 bases. The sequence was collected from a woman aged 18 to 75 with a cervical HPV16 infection that either progressed to CIN3+ or cleared (not recorded which). The CDR3 here is CASSEPGLAGSSTDTQYF. The part of the CDR3 DNA that was read is TGTGCCAGCAGTGAACCGGGACTAGCGGGGAGCTCCACAGATACG.